These 18 T cell receptor beta chains originate from one sample sequenced in a study of STAT3 mutations in large granular lymphocyte leukemia. Findings and limits, study-wide: In T-cell large granular lymphocyte leukemia, about half of patients showed multiple immunodominant subclonotypes.

Sequenced by immunoSEQ multiplex PCR; TCRdb stores in-frame clones only, minus some. This table has 10,000 to 15,000 clones, about nine tenths appearing once. No antigens are known for them. Material: peripheral blood mononuclear cells. These receptors were taken from a middle-aged man with T-cell large granular lymphocyte leukemia. Some clones in this sample may be carry-over from other donors' samples.

The V call is TRBV14, the J call TRBJ2-3; D ambiguous. This CDR3 has 11 amino acids. Germline assignment: CDR1 SGHDN and CDR2 FVKESK. Trimming removed 5 bases at V and 6 bases at J, with 6 bases between. CDR3 coding DNA: TGTGCCAGCAGCAACTTGGATACGCAGTATTTT. It codes for CASSNLDTQYF.

The chain carries TRBV5-6 and TRBJ2-1; possible D gene TRBD2, 5 bases. Per the germline V gene, CDR1 is SGHDT and CDR2 is YYEEEE. The V and J ends lost 0 bases and 0 bases respectively, with 10 bases between them. This CDR3 region has 16 residues. The CDR3: CASSLEAVSSYNEQFF. The CDR3, as DNA: TGTGCCAGCAGCTTGGAAGCGGTTAGCTCCTACAATGAGCAGTTCTTC.

J is TRBJ2-2 and V is TRBV7-9, with a weak D call TRBD1 (5 bases). The V and J ends lost 2 bases and 0 bases respectively, with 10 bases between them. The germline CDR1 and CDR2 sequences are SEHNR and FQNEAQ (reference sequence). The CDR3 runs 16 residues. CDR3 in amino acids: CASSLPTGPNTGELFF. CDR3 DNA: TGTGCCAGCAGCTTACCTACAGGCCCGAACACCGGGGAGCTGTTTTTT.

The chain recombines TRBV6-5 with TRBJ2-7; 9 nucleotides agree with TRBD1. Per the germline V gene, CDR1 is MNHEY and CDR2 is SVGAGI. The CDR3 consists of 14 residues. V shed 5 bases, J shed 3 bases, and the junction held 5 bases outside the gene matches. CDR3 loop: CASSAGTGIYEQYF. As DNA, the CDR3 is TGTGCCAGCAGTGCCGGGACAGGGATCTACGAGCAGTACTTC.

This sequence joins TRBV27 and TRBJ1-2, with D perhaps TRBD1 (5 bases). Trimming took off 5 bases at V and 13 bases at J, with 17 bases between the two ends. Looked up from germline, CDR1 is MNHEY and CDR2 is SMNVEV (reference sequence). This CDR3 is built from 12 residues. The CDR3 nucleotides read TGTGCCAGCAGTGTCTTGGGGGGGACCAGCACCTTC. This translates into CASSVLGGTSTF.

In this sample, this clone turned up once. The rearrangement links TRBV29-1 to TRBJ1-1; TRBD1 might be the D (6 bases). CDR1 is SQVTM, CDR2 ANQGSEA, per germline. The germline V and J ends were trimmed by 3 bases and 0 bases, with 11 bases remaining between them. The CDR3 sequence is 14 residues long. The CDR3 protein is CSVEQGRMNTEAFF. CDR3 bases: TGCAGCGTTGAGCAGGGGCGGATGAACACTGAAGCTTTCTTT.

Only a few counts were recorded for this clone. V usage is TRBV7-2 and J usage is TRBJ1-5, with 9 nucleotides matching TRBD1. CDR1 SGHTA and CDR2 FQGNSA come from the germline V gene. The V gene end was trimmed by 2 bases and the J gene end by 6 bases; junction bases not matched to a gene: 5. The CDR3 sequence is 15 residues long. As DNA, the CDR3 is TGTGCCAGCAGCTTATACAGGGGGCAGGGTCAGCCCCAGCATTTT. Protein: CASSLYRGQGQPQHF. The entire variable domain, with the rest obtained from reference TRBV7-2 and TRBJ1-5, is as follows: GAGVSQSPSNKVTEKGKDVELRCDPISGHTALYWYRQSLGQGLEFLIYFQGNSAPDKSGLPSDRFSAERTGGSVSTLTIQRTQQEDSAVYLCASSLYRGQGQPQHFGDGTRLSIL.

The chain carries TRBV18 and TRBJ2-5; D is unresolved. Germline assignment: CDR1 KGHSH and CDR2 LQKENI. This CDR3 region has 14 residues. The V end was cut by 3 bases, the J end by 0 bases, with 8 bases between. In nucleotides, the CDR3 is TGTGCCAGCTCACCCCGACCAAACCAAGAGACCCAGTACTTC. Its translation: CASSPRPNQETQYF.

The sample holds a few counts of this clone. Here the CDR3 reads CASSRRQGLNSGNTIYF. The CDR3, as DNA: TGTGCCAGCAGCAGACGACAGGGGCTAAACTCTGGAAACACCATATATTTT. The chain employs TRBV9 and TRBJ1-3; 8 bases match TRBD1. CDR1 and CDR2 from the germline V gene are SGDLS and YYNGEE. The V gene end was trimmed by 4 bases and the J gene end by 0 bases; junction bases not matched to a gene: 9. The CDR3 contains 17 residues.

This rearrangement joins TRBV5-1 to TRBJ1-6; perhaps TRBD1 as D (6 bases). The CDR3 is 16 residues long. V was cut by 0 bases and J by 7 bases, with 14 bases left in between. CDR1 and CDR2 from the germline V gene are SGHRS and YFSETQ. The CDR3, as DNA: TGCGCCAGCAGCTTGGAATCAGGGGTAGGAAATTCACCCCTCCACTTT. This codes for CASSLESGVGNSPLHF.

The V call is TRBV29-1, the J call TRBJ2-2; no firm D call. Germline values: CDR1 SQVTM, CDR2 ANQGSEA. V lost 4 bases, J lost 5 bases, and 8 bases lay in between. The CDR3 runs to 12 residues. CDR3 in amino acids: CSVVQSTGELFF. CDR3 bases: TGCAGCGTTGTTCAGTCTACCGGGGAGCTGTTTTTT.

V usage is TRBV28 and J usage is TRBJ1-3, with D possibly matching TRBD1 (5 bases). V lost 4 bases and J lost 0, with 10 bases in between. CDR1 is MDHEN, CDR2 SYDVKM, per germline. The CDR3 consists of 15 residues. The CDR3 coding sequence is TGTGCCAGCAGTTCGCCCGGGGCCTCTGGAAACACCATATATTTT. It yields the protein CASSSPGASGNTIYF. Full variable domain (outside the CDR3, taken from reference TRBV28 and TRBJ1-3): DVKVTQSSRYLVKRTGEKVFLECVQDMDHENMFWYRQDPGLGLRLIYFSYDVKMKEKGDIPEGYSVSREKKERFSLILESASTNQTSMYLCASSSPGASGNTIYFGEGSWLTVV.

The CDR3: CASSQGWADNPGQETQYF. For the CDR3, the DNA is TGTGCCAGCAGCCAAGGTTGGGCAGACAACCCGGGGCAAGAGACCCAGTACTTC. The rearrangement uses TRBV4-2 and TRBJ2-5; perhaps TRBD2 as D (5 bases). Trimming took 1 base from V and 2 from J, leaving 20 bases between them. Germline CDR1 and CDR2: LGHNA and YNFKEQ. The CDR3 has 18 amino acids.

The J gene is TRBJ1-2, the V gene TRBV5-6; no reliable D call. The germline V gene has CDR1 SGHDT and CDR2 YYEEEE. V was pared by 3 bases and J by 0 bases, with 12 bases between. The CDR3 covers 15 residues. The CDR3 here is CASSSRETTNYGYTF. In DNA form, the CDR3 reads TGTGCCAGCAGCTCCCGGGAAACCACTAACTATGGCTACACCTTC.

The rearrangement uses TRBV5-1 and TRBJ2-3; no clear D gene. The ends were cut back, 0 bases at V and 6 bases at J, with 11 bases in the middle. This CDR3 has 14 amino acids. Germline CDR1 is SGHRS and CDR2 is YFSETQ. The CDR3 DNA reads TGCGCCAGCAGCTTGGCTGGGCTAGGTGATACGCAGTATTTT. Its protein is CASSLAGLGDTQYF.

This rearrangement joins TRBV6-6 to TRBJ1-5; D possibly corresponds to TRBD1 (5 bases). Germline V gene sequence: CDR1 MNHNY, CDR2 SVGAGI (reference sequence). The CDR3 is 13 residues long. V was cut by 7 bases and J by 6 bases, with 13 bases left in between. CDR3 sequence: CASNEGISQPQHF. The CDR3 DNA reads TGTGCCAGCAACGAGGGGATAAGTCAGCCCCAGCATTTT.

This rearrangement joins TRBV10-3 to TRBJ2-7; the D call may be TRBD1 or TRBD2 (6 bases each). Germline V CDR1 and CDR2: ENHRY, SYGVKD. The CDR3 is made up of 14 amino acids. With 6 bases removed from V and 3 bases from J, the gap between germline ends came to 15 bases. CDR3 sequence: CAISVTGAIYEQYF. CDR3 sequence (DNA): TGTGCCATCAGCGTAACGGGGGCGATCTACGAGCAGTACTTC.

V is TRBV27 and J is TRBJ1-2; D is unclear. Germline loops: CDR1 MNHEY, CDR2 SMNVEV (reference sequence). The CDR3 is made up of 13 amino acids. V was pared by 6 bases and J by 6 bases, with 14 bases between. The CDR3 region is CASSSPVEDGYTF. The CDR3 coding sequence is TGTGCCAGCAGCTCTCCGGTGGAGGATGGCTACACCTTC.